These 26 T cell receptor beta chains came from one sample sequenced in a study of T cell repertoires in cytomegalovirus infection. These TCRs' antigens remain unknown. TCRdb independently ran MiXCR on the reads; one entry per CDR3 protein. In the table there are over 45,000 distinct CDR3 sequences, 21% of which are singletons. The sample in question was CD8+ T cells from cultured PBMCs, obtained from culture after CMV antigen stimulation. The receptors derive from a human donor in good health (CMV status not recorded). Some clones in this sample may be carry-over from other donors' samples.

Only a few counts were recorded for this clonotype. CDR3 nucleotide sequence: TGTGCCAGCAGCTGGGCTGGGGGGGGCAGTTATGGCTACACCTTC. This gives the protein CASSWAGGGSYGYTF. The gene calls are TRBV7-2 and TRBJ1-2; TRBD1 is a possible D gene (6 bases). The CDR3 is 15 amino acids. Germline V gives CDR1 SGHTA, CDR2 FQGNSA. Trimming removed 4 bases from V and 5 bases from J, with 17 bases in between.

The chain carries TRBV6-4 and TRBJ2-3; 9 bases map to TRBD2. The CDR3 covers 14 residues. V lost 4 bases, J lost 6 bases, and 5 bases stayed unmatched. Germline CDR1 and CDR2: MRHNA and SNTAGT. CDR3 bases: TGTGCCAGCAGTGGTGCGGGAGGGCCTGATACGCAGTATTTT. Protein product: CASSGAGGPDTQYF.

The chain is built from TRBV27 and TRBJ1-3; no definite D call. The CDR3 runs to 15 residues. V dropped 2 bases and J dropped 0 bases, with 8 bases sitting between them. Germline V lookup: CDR1 MNHEY, CDR2 SMNVEV (reference sequence). As DNA, the CDR3 is TGTGCCAGCAGTTTAACGGCTTTCTCTGGAAACACCATATATTTT. Translation gives CASSLTAFSGNTIYF.

This chain joins TRBV5-1 and TRBJ2-1; 8 nucleotides agree with TRBD1. CDR3 length: 15 residues. CDR1 SGHRS and CDR2 YFSETQ come from the germline V gene. V lost 4 bases and J lost 2; bases outside the gene matches: 5. CDR3 loop: CASSTGQGTYNEQFF. The CDR3 coding sequence is TGCGCCAGCAGCACCGGACAGGGTACCTACAATGAGCAGTTCTTC.

The chain carries TRBV7-6 and TRBJ2-1; D is uncertain. Trimming left V 2 bases short and J 5 bases short, with 13 bases between. This CDR3 is 15 amino acids long. Per the germline V gene, CDR1 is SGHVS and CDR2 is FNYEAQ. In DNA, the CDR3 is TGTGCCAGCAGCTTAACGGGCGTCAACGACAATGAGCAGTTCTTC. This sequence encodes CASSLTGVNDNEQFF.

The sample holds a few counts of this clonotype. The J gene is TRBJ1-1, the V gene TRBV25-1; no firm D call. This CDR3 region has 13 residues. The germline gives CDR1 MGHDK, CDR2 SYGVNS. Trimming stripped 7 bases from V and 5 bases from J, with 14 bases between. The CDR3 spells CASIPGGRTEAFF. The CDR3 nucleotides are TGTGCCAGCATCCCCGGAGGTCGGACTGAAGCTTTCTTT.

This sequence joins TRBV7-2 and TRBJ1-1; 7 bases are shared with TRBD1. The V gene end was trimmed by 2 bases and the J gene end by 3 bases; junction bases not matched to a gene: 9. The CDR3 spans 16 residues. Germline V gives CDR1 SGHTA, CDR2 FQGNSA. The CDR3 is CASSLFIGTADTEAFF. The DNA of the CDR3 is TGTGCCAGCAGCTTATTCATCGGGACAGCCGACACTGAAGCTTTCTTT.

This clonotype appeared a few times. CDR3 region: CASSFPPKHEQFF. The CDR3 region has the DNA TGTGCCAGCAGCTTCCCCCCTAAGCATGAGCAGTTCTTC. The chain couples TRBV7-2 to TRBJ2-1; no reliable D call. Germline V gene lookup returns CDR1 SGHTA and CDR2 FQGNSA. The CDR3 spans 13 residues. V was cut by 3 bases and J by 8 bases, with 11 bases left in between. The full variable domain, completed using reference TRBV7-2 and TRBJ2-1, is GAGVSQSPSNKVTEKGKDVELRCDPISGHTALYWYRQSLGQGLEFLIYFQGNSAPDKSGLPSDRFSAERTGGSVSTLTIQRTQQEDSAVYLCASSFPPKHEQFFGPGTRLTVL.

The chain employs TRBV7-9 and TRBJ2-2; no firm D call. There are 14 residues in the CDR3. The ends were cut back, 5 bases at V and 1 base at J, with 8 bases in the middle. Germline lookup yields CDR1 SEHNR and CDR2 FQNEAQ (reference sequence). The CDR3 loop is CASSPHMNTGELFF. The CDR3 DNA reads as TGTGCCAGCAGCCCCCACATGAACACCGGGGAGCTGTTTTTT.

The chain has TRBV27 and TRBJ2-1, with TRBD1 identical over 8 bases. The CDR3 is 14 amino acids. J lost 5 bases, V lost 8 bases, and 8 bases had no gene match. Looked up from germline, CDR1 is MNHEY and CDR2 is SMNVEV (reference sequence). The CDR3: CASLAGGAHNEQFF. CDR3 in DNA: TGTGCCAGCCTTGCAGGGGGCGCGCACAATGAGCAGTTCTTC.

This chain joins TRBV7-6 and TRBJ2-1; D gene ambiguous. CDR1 is SGHVS and CDR2 is FNYEAQ in the germline V gene. V lost 0 bases, J lost 9 bases, and 15 bases lay in between. CDR3 size: 15 residues. The CDR3 nucleotides read TGTGCCAGCAGCTTAGCGGGTCTAGAGGCCGGTGAGCAGTTCTTC. Protein sequence: CASSLAGLEAGEQFF.

This clonotype has a handful of counts. The chain combines TRBV27 with TRBJ1-5; 7 positions match TRBD1. V was clipped by 5 bases and J by 10 bases; unmatched bases: 11. The CDR3 has 14 amino acids. Looked up from germline, CDR1 is MNHEY and CDR2 is SMNVEV (reference sequence). CDR3 protein: CASSKGGGPTPQHF. DNA for the CDR3: TGTGCCAGCAGTAAGGGAGGGGGCCCAACCCCCCAGCATTTT.

This chain uses TRBV7-2 with TRBJ2-4; unclear D gene. V lost 1 base and J 6 bases, leaving 4 bases between the germline ends. CDR3 length: 12 residues. Per germline, CDR1 SGHTA and CDR2 FQGNSA. The CDR3 coding sequence is TGTGCCAGCAGCTTAGGTCTAAACATTCAGTACTTC. It translates to CASSLGLNIQYF.

This chain joins TRBV4-1 and TRBJ1-2, with a tentative D call TRBD1 (6 bases). Trimming removed 0 bases from V and 8 bases from J, with 13 bases in between. Germline V gene data show CDR1 as MGHRA and CDR2 as YSYEKL. The CDR3 contains 14 residues. The CDR3 coding sequence is TGCGCCAGCAGCCAAGATTTGAGGGGGGTGGGCTACACCTTC. Its protein is CASSQDLRGVGYTF.

This chain links TRBV19 with TRBJ1-5; unclear D gene. V gave up 0 bases and J gave up 12 bases, with 12 bases separating them. The germline CDR1 and CDR2 sequences are LNHDA and SQIVND (reference sequence). The CDR3 sequence is 13 residues long. CDR3: CASSIDPLLLQHF. In nucleotides, the CDR3 is TGTGCCAGTAGTATAGATCCCCTCCTTCTCCAGCATTTT.

V and J are TRBV7-9 and TRBJ2-7, with TRBD1 matching over 8 bases. This CDR3 contains 18 residues. After removal of 0 bases from V and 4 bases from J, the junction contained 14 bases not matched to a gene. Germline-derived CDR1 and CDR2 are SEHNR and FQNEAQ (reference sequence). The DNA for the CDR3 is TGTGCCAGCAGCTTAGCTACGGCGGGGCGGGACAGGAAATACGAGCAGTACTTC. Protein: CASSLATAGRDRKYEQYF.

This chain links TRBV7-6 with TRBJ2-2; TRBD2 matches 7 bases. The ends lost 5 bases at V and 4 bases at J; junction bases unmatched: 10. Germline CDR1 is SGHVS and CDR2 is FNYEAQ. This CDR3 comprises 16 residues. The CDR3 loop reads CASSPAIGRPTGELFF. The CDR3, as DNA: TGTGCCAGCAGCCCAGCTATCGGGAGGCCCACCGGGGAGCTGTTTTTT.

The chain links TRBV6-1 to TRBJ1-1; D gene unclear. From germline, CDR1 is MNHNS and CDR2 SASEGT. The CDR3 covers 14 residues. The V and J ends lost 4 bases and 0 bases respectively, with 9 bases between them. CDR3 nucleotides: TGTGCCAGCAGTGTTCGGACGGTGAACACTGAAGCTTTCTTT. Translating it yields CASSVRTVNTEAFF.

The genes are TRBV9 and TRBJ2-1, with 7 nucleotides matching TRBD2. This CDR3 has 17 amino acids. V was pared by 0 bases and J by 3 bases, with 9 bases of the junction left unmatched. From germline, CDR1 is SGDLS and CDR2 YYNGEE. CDR3 DNA sequence: TGTGCCAGCAGCGTAGCTATGGGGGGGACCTACTACAATGAGCAGTTCTTC. It yields the protein CASSVAMGGTYYNEQFF.

This clonotype came up a few times. The chain links TRBV6-5 to TRBJ1-1; D is unresolved. CDR1 MNHEY and CDR2 SVGAGI come from the germline V gene. Trimming removed 6 bases from V and 0 bases from J, with 11 bases in between. This CDR3 comprises 14 residues. The CDR3 DNA reads as TGTGCCAGCAGGCCAAACTTCATGAACACTGAAGCTTTCTTT. The encoded protein is CASRPNFMNTEAFF.

The V gene is TRBV7-2, the J gene TRBJ2-5, with TRBD2 matching over 7 bases. The V gene end was trimmed by 0 bases and the J gene end by 4 bases; junction bases not matched to a gene: 11. From germline, CDR1 is SGHTA and CDR2 FQGNSA. The CDR3 sequence is 17 residues long. CDR3 DNA: TGTGCCAGCAGCTTAGCGGAAGGAGCGGGGTGGGGAGAGACCCAGTACTTC. Protein: CASSLAEGAGWGETQYF. Looking up the rest from reference TRBV7-2 and TRBJ2-5 gives the full variable domain: GAGVSQSPSNKVTEKGKDVELRCDPISGHTALYWYRQSLGQGLEFLIYFQGNSAPDKSGLPSDRFSAERTGGSVSTLTIQRTQQEDSAVYLCASSLAEGAGWGETQYFGPGTRLLVL.

The gene calls are TRBV7-8 and TRBJ2-1; either TRBD1 or TRBD2 may supply D (6 bases each). CDR1 is SGHVS, CDR2 FQNEAQ, per germline. V dropped 7 bases and J dropped 10 bases, with 20 bases sitting between them. The CDR3 runs 14 residues. This CDR3 is CASTSRGAPREQFF. DNA of the CDR3: TGTGCCAGCACCTCTAGGGGGGCACCGCGGGAGCAGTTCTTC.

The chain carries TRBV4-3 and TRBJ2-1; a weak D match, TRBD2 (7 bases). Trimming pared 0 bases from V and 0 bases from J, leaving 18 bases between. The CDR3 length is 19 residues. CDR1 is LGHNA and CDR2 is YSLEER in the germline V gene. CDR3 amino acids: CASSQEGGKGGNSYNEQFF. CDR3 bases: TGCGCCAGCAGCCAAGAGGGGGGAAAGGGGGGGAACTCCTACAATGAGCAGTTCTTC.

This clonotype was recorded a few times. The V and J genes are TRBV28 and TRBJ2-7; 10 bases line up with TRBD2. The J segment lost 1 base and the V segment lost 5 bases, leaving 14 bases of the junction unmatched. CDR3 length equals 18 residues. From germline, CDR1 is MDHEN and CDR2 SYDVKM. This CDR3 is CASSPWDSGRLDSYEQYF. CDR3 DNA: TGTGCCAGCAGTCCCTGGGATAGCGGGAGGCTTGATTCCTACGAGCAGTACTTC.

The chain recombines TRBV19 with TRBJ2-7; D possibly uses TRBD1 or TRBD2 (5 bases each). The CDR3 is 11 residues long. In germline, CDR1 is LNHDA, CDR2 SQIVND (reference sequence). The V end was cut by 8 bases, the J end by 3 bases, with 8 bases between. This CDR3 reads CASWDGYEQYF. In nucleotides, the CDR3 is TGTGCCAGTTGGGACGGCTACGAGCAGTACTTC. The full variable domain, with the rest looked up from reference TRBV19 and TRBJ2-7, is DGGITQSPKYLFRKEGQNVTLSCEQNLNHDAMYWYRQDPGQGLRLIYYSQIVNDFQKGDIAEGYSVSREKKESFPLTVTSAQKNPTAFYLCASWDGYEQYFGPGTRLTVT.

The chain uses TRBV7-9 and TRBJ2-1, with D unclear. Trimming cost V 4 bases and J 0 bases, with 13 bases left between them. Germline lookup yields CDR1 SEHNR and CDR2 FQNEAQ (reference sequence). This CDR3 is built from 16 residues. The CDR3 spells CASSSAPASSYNEQFF. The CDR3 coding sequence is TGTGCCAGCAGCTCAGCCCCCGCAAGCTCCTACAATGAGCAGTTCTTC.